One sample yielded the 20 T cell receptor beta chains listed below, sequenced in a study of molecular identifiers for immune sequencing clone quantification. TCRdb called the PCR reads again in MiXCR, with one record for every CDR3 protein. This sample yields 40,000 to 45,000 distinct CDR3 sequences, of which roughly a fifth are seen a single time; about 1.1% belongs to the top ten. Sequenced material: naive CD8+ T cells from blood, with Jurkat cell RNA spiked in. Subset denoted: FACS-sorted CD8+CD4-CCR7+CD45RA+ naive T cells. The receptors stem from a human donor in good health. Some libraries in this study had Jurkat cell RNA spiked in.

This chain uses TRBV5-6 with TRBJ2-7, with TRBD2 matching 15 bases. Losses at the gene ends were 3 bases for V and 7 bases for J; bases not matched to a gene: 14. Germline V CDR1 and CDR2: SGHDT, YYEEEE. The CDR3 is 18 amino acids. The CDR3: CASSYGLAGGHRVWEQYF. CDR3 bases: TGTGCCAGCAGCTATGGACTAGCGGGAGGGCACCGGGTCTGGGAGCAGTACTTC.

This clonotype was detected ten times or more. J is TRBJ2-7 and V is TRBV27; no definite D call. Between the trimmed V and J ends, which lost 5 bases and 0 bases, there was a span of 11 bases. The CDR3 consists of 14 residues. Per the germline V gene, CDR1 is MNHEY and CDR2 is SMNVEV (reference sequence). This CDR3 is CASSKTASSYEQYF. In DNA form, the CDR3 reads TGTGCCAGCAGTAAAACGGCGAGCTCCTACGAGCAGTACTTC.

This clonotype was observed at least ten times. The chain joins TRBV7-9 to TRBJ1-4; 7 bases are a match to TRBD1. CDR1 and CDR2 (germline): SEHNR, FQNEAQ (reference sequence). The CDR3 is 14 amino acids. With V trimmed by 5 bases and J by 7 bases, 7 bases remained unmatched. The DNA for the CDR3 is TGTGCCAGCAGCCCTGACAGGGTTTTTGAAAAACTGTTTTTT. Its protein is CASSPDRVFEKLFF.

Ten or more counts support this clonotype. In DNA, the CDR3 is TGTGCCACCCACGGGGACGGGGAGCTGTTTTTT. It yields the protein CATHGDGELFF. The J gene is TRBJ2-2, the V gene TRBV24-1; tentatively, D is TRBD2 (5 bases). This CDR3 has 11 amino acids. V lost 9 bases to trimming and J lost 7 bases, with 8 bases between them. Looked up from germline, CDR1 is KGHDR and CDR2 is SFDVKD.

At least ten counts were recorded for this clonotype. The V gene is TRBV6-5, the J gene TRBJ2-7; 11 positions agree with TRBD2. CDR1 is MNHEY and CDR2 is SVGAGI in the germline V gene. Trimming took 2 bases from V and 3 from J; bases not matched to a gene: 9. This CDR3 has 17 residues. CDR3 loop: CASSYGITSGGLYEQYF. Written as DNA, the CDR3 is TGTGCCAGCAGTTACGGAATCACTAGCGGGGGACTCTACGAGCAGTACTTC.

In its sample, this clonotype is medium-sized. This rearrangement joins TRBV29-1 to TRBJ2-3; 7 bases fit TRBD1. CDR3 length equals 15 residues. Germline V lookup: CDR1 SQVTM, CDR2 ANQGSEA. J was trimmed by 1 base and V by 6 bases; bases with no gene match: 10. The CDR3, as DNA: TGCAGCGTCGCGATGTGGGACAGCCGCACAGATACGCAGTATTTT. Translated, it gives CSVAMWDSRTDTQYF.

This clonotype has a count of ten or more. This rearrangement joins TRBV5-8 to TRBJ1-1; TRBD1 agrees at 11 bases. The germline V gene has CDR1 SGHTS and CDR2 YDEGEE. The CDR3 has 16 amino acids. The V segment lost 4 bases and the J segment 6 bases; nucleotides outside the gene matches: 11. CDR3 in amino acids: CASSPYMGTGGSEAFF. CDR3 nucleotide sequence: TGTGCCAGCAGCCCCTATATGGGGACAGGGGGGTCTGAAGCTTTCTTT.

A word on this clonotype: This clone may be a read error of a much larger clone one base away. The chain couples TRBV7-9 to TRBJ2-2; TRBD2 might be the D (6 bases). Trimming removed 4 bases at V and 3 bases at J, with 27 bases between. Per the germline V gene, CDR1 is SEHNR and CDR2 is FQNEAQ (reference sequence). This CDR3 spans 20 amino acids. CDR3 amino acids: CASSSMDIRTNRIDTGELFF. The CDR3 nucleotides read TGTGCCAGCAGCTCGATGGACATCCGGACTAATCGGATCGACACCGGGGAGCTGTTTTTT.

This clonotype was seen a handful of times. Since a much larger clone is just one base distant, this may be a read error. The genes are TRBV27 and TRBJ2-1; no clear D gene. Trimming cost V 10 bases and J 6 bases, with 13 bases left between them. The germline V gene has CDR1 MNHEY and CDR2 SMNVEV (reference sequence). The CDR3 has 12 amino acids. The CDR3 loop reads CATLGTGNEQFF. DNA of the CDR3: TGTGCCACCCTGGGCACGGGCAATGAGCAGTTCTTC.

There are many counts of this clonotype. V usage is TRBV19 and J usage is TRBJ1-1; 8 nucleotides match TRBD1. V dropped 3 bases and J dropped 1; count of bases not matched to a gene: 1. Germline loops: CDR1 LNHDA, CDR2 SQIVND (reference sequence). This CDR3 spans 14 amino acids. The CDR3: CASSIDRGNTEAFF. CDR3 DNA sequence: TGTGCCAGTAGTATCGACAGGGGGAACACTGAAGCTTTCTTT. The variable domain in full, with the rest retrieved from reference TRBV19 and TRBJ1-1, is DGGITQSPKYLFRKEGQNVTLSCEQNLNHDAMYWYRQDPGQGLRLIYYSQIVNDFQKGDIAEGYSVSREKKESFPLTVTSAQKNPTAFYLCASSIDRGNTEAFFGQGTRLTVV.

Many counts were recorded for this clonotype. The chain employs TRBV24-1 and TRBJ2-2; 10 bases align to TRBD2. The junction had 10 bases not matched to a gene; V was cut back by 0 bases and J by 4 bases. Germline V lookup: CDR1 KGHDR, CDR2 SFDVKD. The CDR3 runs 19 residues. The CDR3 bases are TGTGCCACCAGTGATTTGATGGGGCTAGCGGGAGCCCCCACCGGGGAGCTGTTTTTT. Translated, it gives CATSDLMGLAGAPTGELFF.

This clonotype was observed many times. This rearrangement joins TRBV28 to TRBJ1-1; the D gene is possibly TRBD1 (6 bases). The CDR3 runs 15 residues. V was pared by 6 bases and J by 3 bases, with 17 bases between. The germline V gene has CDR1 MDHEN and CDR2 SYDVKM. In nucleotides, the CDR3 is TGTGCCAGCAGCACGTCTTGGGGGCGATACACTGAAGCTTTCTTT. It encodes CASSTSWGRYTEAFF.

This clonotype was seen a handful of times. The rearrangement uses TRBV7-9 and TRBJ1-3, with D possibly matching TRBD1 (5 bases). V lost 9 bases and J 1 base, leaving 10 bases between the germline ends. CDR3 length equals 13 residues. CDR1 is SEHNR, CDR2 FQNEAQ, per germline (reference sequence). The CDR3: CASTGPSGNTIYF. CDR3 nucleotides: TGTGCCAGTACAGGACCATCTGGAAACACCATATATTTT.

Worth noting for this clonotype: A read error may explain this, as a much larger clone is one base away. This chain uses TRBV11-2 with TRBJ2-5; a possible D gene is TRBD1 (5 bases). This CDR3 is built from 17 residues. Germline V gives CDR1 SGHAT, CDR2 FQNNGV. CDR3 sequence (DNA): TGTGCCAGCGGCTTAGGGGCCTACCAGACGGCCCAAGAGACCCAGTACTTC. Protein: CASGLGAYQTAQETQYF. Together with reference TRBV11-2 and TRBJ2-5, the CDR3 gives the full variable domain: EAGVAQSPRYKIIEKRQSVAFWCNPISGHATLYWYQQILGQGPKLLIQFQNNGVVDDSQLPKDRFSAERLKGVDSTLKIQPAKLEDSAVYLCASGLGAYQTAQETQYFGPGTRLLVL.

This clonotype has at least ten counts. CDR3 region: CASSSRQGISPYEQYF. The CDR3 DNA sequence: TGTGCCAGCAGTTCCCGACAGGGGATATCCCCCTACGAGCAGTACTTC. The rearrangement joins TRBV28 to TRBJ2-7; TRBD1 matches at 8 bases. The V segment lost 4 bases and the J segment 2 bases; nucleotides outside the gene matches: 10. The CDR3 covers 16 residues. CDR1 and CDR2 (germline): MDHEN, SYDVKM.

As regards this clonotype: The junction differs from germline at one of its ends, possibly a read error. The V and J genes are TRBV4-1 and TRBJ1-1; TRBD1 is a possible D gene (6 bases). This CDR3 contains 16 residues. CDR1 and CDR2 from the germline V gene are MGHRA and YSYEKL. CDR3 region: CASSREVQGPNAEAFF. The CDR3 DNA is TGCGCCAGCAGCCGGGAAGTACAGGGACCGAACGCTGAAGCTTTCTTT.

By share of the sample, this clonotype is medium-sized. DNA of the CDR3: TGTGCCAGCAGCCCGTTTGCGGGGCAAGAGACCCAGTACTTC. Its translation is CASSPFAGQETQYF. This chain links TRBV7-9 with TRBJ2-5; TRBD2 might be the D (6 bases). Trimming stripped 5 bases from V and 2 bases from J, with 12 bases between. This CDR3 has 14 residues. CDR1 and CDR2 from the germline V gene are SEHNR and FQNEAQ (reference sequence).

This clonotype has a count of ten or more. This chain uses TRBV5-5 with TRBJ2-1, with D perhaps assigned TRBD1 or TRBD2 (5 bases each). The V end was cut by 1 base, the J end by 0 bases, with 8 bases between. The germline CDR1 and CDR2 sequences are SGHKS and YYEKEE (reference sequence). The CDR3 is made up of 15 amino acids. The CDR3 nucleotides read TGTGCCAGCAGCTTGTGGGGGAGCTCCTACAATGAGCAGTTCTTC. Its translation: CASSLWGSSYNEQFF.

This clonotype was counted only a few times. This could be a read error, since a much larger clone is one nucleotide away. This chain connects TRBV19 to TRBJ1-2; D not certain. Germline CDR1 and CDR2: LNHDA and SQIVND (reference sequence). The V end lost 5 bases, the J end lost 9 bases, and 7 bases lay between the germline ends. The CDR3 covers 10 residues. The CDR3, as DNA: TGTGCCAGTAGTTTGGGGAGCTACACCTTC. It specifies CASSLGSYTF. Looking up the rest from reference TRBV19 and TRBJ1-2 gives the full variable domain: DGGITQSPKYLFRKEGQNVTLSCEQNLNHDAMYWYRQDPGQGLRLIYYSQIVNDFQKGDIAEGYSVSREKKESFPLTVTSAQKNPTAFYLCASSLGSYTFGSGTRLTVV.

V and J are TRBV29-1 and TRBJ2-2; no clear D. V gave up 4 bases and J gave up 0 bases, with 9 bases separating them. CDR1 and CDR2 (germline): SQVTM, ANQGSEA. The CDR3 contains 14 residues. The CDR3 loop is CSVAETPNTGELFF. The CDR3 nucleotides are TGCAGCGTTGCGGAGACCCCGAACACCGGGGAGCTGTTTTTT.